The 7 T cell receptor beta chains in this list originate from one sample, sequenced in a study of T cell responses to AZD1222 COVID-19 vaccine (dated by TCRdb to about 2021). In light of the paper, this sample's time point label describes: about 28 days (+/-7) after the second vaccine dose. Library creation used the immunoSEQ multiplex PCR assay. TCRdb obtained this table from immuneACCESS and retained in-frame rearrangements with V and J assigned. These tables miss some clones; where compared with another copy, unresolved V genes account for less than half of the shortfall, and the remainder is unexplained. This sample gives approximately 190,000 clones in total; about 93% of them show up just once. 0.9% to 1.1% of the sample goes to the ten largest clones. Sample: peripheral blood, taken 28 days after the second AZD1222 dose. These receptors were collected from an adult who received the AZD1222 COVID-19 vaccine.

V and J are TRBV3-1 (or the pseudogene TRBV3-2) and TRBJ2-7, with unresolved D. V lost 1 base, J lost 2 bases, and 15 bases lay in between. In germline, CDR1 is LGHDT, CDR2 YNNKEL (reference sequence). This CDR3 has 16 amino acids. The DNA for the CDR3 is TGTGCCAGCAGCCAAGGGTCCGCCGGCGCGGCCTACGAGCAGTACTTC. It specifies CASSQGSAGAAYEQYF.

This chain links TRBV27 with TRBJ2-7; 11 positions match TRBD2. The CDR3 loop spans 16 amino acids. Germline CDR1 MNHEY, CDR2 SMNVEV (reference sequence). The trim removed 2 bases at V and 0 bases at J, leaving 3 bases unmatched. In nucleotides, the CDR3 is TGTGCCAGCAGTTTAATTGGGACTAGCGGCTCCTACGAGCAGTACTTC. It codes for CASSLIGTSGSYEQYF.

This chain joins TRBV14 and TRBJ2-1; D is perhaps TRBD1 (6 bases). The length of the CDR3 is 16 residues. The V gene's germline CDR1 is SGHDN and CDR2 FVKESK. V was clipped by 2 bases and J by 9 bases, with 20 bases between them. The DNA of the CDR3 is TGTGCCAGCAGCCAATGGGGGCCGCAGGGTGAAGGTGAGCAGTTCTTC. This encodes CASSQWGPQGEGEQFF.

This clone has just one count. The CDR3 DNA follows: TGTGCCAGCAGTCAAGGACAGGGGTCGGATCAGCCCCAGCATTTT. Encoded protein: CASSQGQGSDQPQHF. This sequence joins TRBV6-6 and TRBJ1-5; 9 nucleotides line up with TRBD1. Germline assignment: CDR1 MNHNY and CDR2 SVGAGI (reference sequence). Trimming at V came to 5 bases and at J to 5 bases, leaving 7 bases not matched to a gene. The CDR3 is 15 amino acids.

The chain has TRBV7-2 and TRBJ2-7; possibly TRBD2 for D (6 bases). Looked up from germline, CDR1 is SGHTA and CDR2 is FQGNSA. The length of the CDR3 is 14 residues. With 3 bases removed from V and 3 bases from J, the gap between germline ends came to 12 bases. Here the CDR3 reads CASSLTGDLYEQYF. CDR3 DNA: TGTGCCAGCAGCTTGACGGGGGACCTCTACGAGCAGTACTTC.

The V gene is TRBV6-5, the J gene TRBJ1-6; D might be TRBD1 (5 bases). Deletions cut 0 bases from V and 7 bases from J, with 13 bases between. CDR3 size: 16 residues. Germline-derived CDR1 and CDR2 are MNHEY and SVGAGI. The CDR3 here is CASSYSSGSDNSPLHF. The DNA of the CDR3 is TGTGCCAGCAGTTACTCGTCAGGGTCGGACAATTCACCCCTCCACTTT.

The chain links TRBV11-2 to TRBJ2-7, with 9 nucleotides matching TRBD2. Germline V gene sequence: CDR1 SGHAT, CDR2 FQNNGV. The V segment lost 5 bases and the J segment 4 bases; nucleotides outside the gene matches: 21. The CDR3 runs to 19 residues. Written as DNA, the CDR3 is TGTGCCAGCAGCCCCTTATCCAGGGGCGCTAGCGGGGAATATTACGAGCAGTACTTC. Encoded protein: CASSPLSRGASGEYYEQYF.